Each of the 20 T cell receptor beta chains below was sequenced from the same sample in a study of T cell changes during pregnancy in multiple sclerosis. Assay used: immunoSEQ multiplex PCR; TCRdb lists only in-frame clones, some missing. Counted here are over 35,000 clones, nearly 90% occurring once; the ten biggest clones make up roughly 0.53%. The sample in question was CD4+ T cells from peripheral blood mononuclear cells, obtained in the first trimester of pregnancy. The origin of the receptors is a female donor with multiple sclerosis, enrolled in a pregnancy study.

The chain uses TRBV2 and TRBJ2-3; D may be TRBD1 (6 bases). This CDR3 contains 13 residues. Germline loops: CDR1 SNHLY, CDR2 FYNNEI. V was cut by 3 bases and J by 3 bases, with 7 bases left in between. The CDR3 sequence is CASSDQGTDTQYF. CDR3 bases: TGTGCCAGCAGTGATCAGGGGACAGATACGCAGTATTTT.

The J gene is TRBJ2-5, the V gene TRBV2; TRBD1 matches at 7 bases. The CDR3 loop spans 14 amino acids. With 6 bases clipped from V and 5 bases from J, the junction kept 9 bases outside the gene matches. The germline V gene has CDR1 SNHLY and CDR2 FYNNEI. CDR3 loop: CASRRGHSGETQYF. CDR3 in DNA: TGTGCCAGCAGGAGGGGGCACAGTGGGGAGACCCAGTACTTC. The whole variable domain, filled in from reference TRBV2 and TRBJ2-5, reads EPEVTQTPSHQVTQMGQEVILRCVPISNHLYFYWYRQILGQKVEFLVSFYNNEISEKSEIFDDQFSVERPDGSNFTLKIRSTKLEDSAMYFCASRRGHSGETQYFGPGTRLLVL.

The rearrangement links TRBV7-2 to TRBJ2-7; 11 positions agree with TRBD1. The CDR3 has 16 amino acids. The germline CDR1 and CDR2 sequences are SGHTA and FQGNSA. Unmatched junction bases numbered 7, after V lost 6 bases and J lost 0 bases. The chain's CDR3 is CASSRDRGVSSYEQYF. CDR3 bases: TGTGCCAGCAGTCGGGACAGGGGGGTGAGCTCCTACGAGCAGTACTTC.

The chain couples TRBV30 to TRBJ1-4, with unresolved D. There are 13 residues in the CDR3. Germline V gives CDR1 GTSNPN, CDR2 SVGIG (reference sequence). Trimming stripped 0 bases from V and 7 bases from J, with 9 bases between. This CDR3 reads CAWSVYRGEKLFF. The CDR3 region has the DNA TGTGCCTGGAGTGTATATCGAGGTGAAAAACTGTTTTTT.

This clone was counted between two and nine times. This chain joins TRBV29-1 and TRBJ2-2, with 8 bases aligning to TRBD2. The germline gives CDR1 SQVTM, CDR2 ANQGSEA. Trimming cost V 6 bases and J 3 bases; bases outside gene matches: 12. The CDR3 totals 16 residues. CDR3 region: CSVRRGGSLDTGELFF. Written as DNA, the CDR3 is TGCAGCGTACGTCGCGGGGGGAGTCTCGACACCGGGGAGCTGTTTTTT.

CDR3 DNA: TGTGCCAGCAGCTATCTGGACAGGGACTCCTATAATTCACCCCTCCACTTT. It codes for CASSYLDRDSYNSPLHF. The V call is TRBV5-6, the J call TRBJ1-6; 8 bases line up with TRBD1. V lost 3 bases to trimming and J lost 0 bases; unmatched junction nucleotides: 5. The germline gives CDR1 SGHDT, CDR2 YYEEEE. This CDR3 is built from 17 residues.

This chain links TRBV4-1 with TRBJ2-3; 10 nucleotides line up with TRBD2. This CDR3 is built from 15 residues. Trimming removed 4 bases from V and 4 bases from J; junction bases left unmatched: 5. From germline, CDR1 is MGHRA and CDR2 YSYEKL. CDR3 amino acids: CASSLGLAYADTQYF. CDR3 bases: TGCGCCAGCAGCCTGGGACTAGCGTATGCAGATACGCAGTATTTT.

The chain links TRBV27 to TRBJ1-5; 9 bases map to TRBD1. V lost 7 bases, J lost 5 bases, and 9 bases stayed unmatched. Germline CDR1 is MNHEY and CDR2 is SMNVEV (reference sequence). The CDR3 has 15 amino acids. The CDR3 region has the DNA TGTGCCAGCACCAAGACAGGGGGAGGAGATCAGCCCCAGCATTTT. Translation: CASTKTGGGDQPQHF.

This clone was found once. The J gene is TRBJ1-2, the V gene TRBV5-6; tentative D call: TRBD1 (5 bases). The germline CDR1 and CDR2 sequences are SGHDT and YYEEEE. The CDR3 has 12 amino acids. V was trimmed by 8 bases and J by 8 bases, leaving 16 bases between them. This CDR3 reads CASGGGLYGYTF. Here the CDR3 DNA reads TGTGCCAGTGGCGGGGGTTTGTACGGCTACACCTTC.

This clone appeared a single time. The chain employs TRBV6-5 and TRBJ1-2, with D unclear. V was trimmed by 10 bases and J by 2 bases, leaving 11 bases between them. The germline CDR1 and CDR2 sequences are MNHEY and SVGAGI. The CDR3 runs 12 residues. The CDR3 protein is CATYRRNYGYTF. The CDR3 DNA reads TGTGCCACCTATAGGAGGAACTATGGCTACACCTTC.

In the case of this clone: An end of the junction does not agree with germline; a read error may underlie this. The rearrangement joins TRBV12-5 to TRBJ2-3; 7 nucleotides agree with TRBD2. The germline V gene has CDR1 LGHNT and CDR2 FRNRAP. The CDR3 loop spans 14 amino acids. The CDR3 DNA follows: TGCGCCTGCAGACTAGCCTCTAGCACAGATACGCAGTATTTT. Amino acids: CACRLASSTDTQYF.

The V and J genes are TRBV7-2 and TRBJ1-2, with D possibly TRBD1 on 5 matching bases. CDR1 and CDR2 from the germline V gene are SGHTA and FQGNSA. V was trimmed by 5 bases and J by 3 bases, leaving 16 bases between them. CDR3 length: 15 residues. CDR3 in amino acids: CASSIEMGRHYGYTF. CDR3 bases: TGTGCCAGCAGCATAGAGATGGGGCGTCACTATGGCTACACCTTC.

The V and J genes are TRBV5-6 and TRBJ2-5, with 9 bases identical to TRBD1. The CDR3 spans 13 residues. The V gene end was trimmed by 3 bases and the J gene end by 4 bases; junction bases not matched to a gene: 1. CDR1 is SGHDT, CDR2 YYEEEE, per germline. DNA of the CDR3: TGTGCCAGCAGCTGGGGACAGGGAGAGACCCAGTACTTC. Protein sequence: CASSWGQGETQYF.

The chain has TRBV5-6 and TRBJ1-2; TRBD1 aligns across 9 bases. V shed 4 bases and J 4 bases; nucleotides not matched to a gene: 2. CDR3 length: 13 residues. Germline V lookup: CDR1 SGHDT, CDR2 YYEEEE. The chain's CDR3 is CASSRDRAYGYTF. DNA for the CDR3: TGTGCCAGCAGCCGGGACAGGGCCTATGGCTACACCTTC.

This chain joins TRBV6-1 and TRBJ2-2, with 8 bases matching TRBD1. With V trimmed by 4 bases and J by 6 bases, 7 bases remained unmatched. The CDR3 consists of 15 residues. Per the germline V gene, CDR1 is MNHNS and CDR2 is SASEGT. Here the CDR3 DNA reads TGTGCCAGCAGTGGCAGGGGGCTAAATGCCGGGGAGCTGTTTTTT. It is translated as CASSGRGLNAGELFF.

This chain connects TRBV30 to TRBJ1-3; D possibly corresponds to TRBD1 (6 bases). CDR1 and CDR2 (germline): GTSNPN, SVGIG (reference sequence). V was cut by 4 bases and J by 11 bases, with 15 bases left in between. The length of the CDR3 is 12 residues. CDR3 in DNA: TGTGCCTGGAAGCTGGACAGTATCGCCATATATTTT. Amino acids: CAWKLDSIAIYF.

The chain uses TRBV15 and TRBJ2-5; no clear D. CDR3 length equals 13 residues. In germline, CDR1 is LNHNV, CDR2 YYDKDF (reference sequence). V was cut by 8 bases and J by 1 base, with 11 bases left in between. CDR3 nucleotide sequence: TGTGCCACCCGCTGGGCAGGCCAAGAGACCCAGTACTTC. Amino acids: CATRWAGQETQYF.

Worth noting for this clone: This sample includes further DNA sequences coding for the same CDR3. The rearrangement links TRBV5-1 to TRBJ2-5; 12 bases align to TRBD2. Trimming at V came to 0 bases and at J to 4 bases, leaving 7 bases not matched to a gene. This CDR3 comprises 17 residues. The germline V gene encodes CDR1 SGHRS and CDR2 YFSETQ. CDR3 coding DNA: TGCGCCAGCAGCTTGGGTCTAGCGGGGGGGCCGGGAGAGACCCAGTACTTC. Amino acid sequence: CASSLGLAGGPGETQYF.

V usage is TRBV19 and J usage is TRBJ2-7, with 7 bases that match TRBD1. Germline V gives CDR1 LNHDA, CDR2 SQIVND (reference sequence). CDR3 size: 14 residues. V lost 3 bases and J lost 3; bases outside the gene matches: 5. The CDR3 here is CASSIPDRVYEQYF. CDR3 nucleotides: TGTGCCAGTAGTATCCCCGACAGGGTCTACGAGCAGTACTTC.

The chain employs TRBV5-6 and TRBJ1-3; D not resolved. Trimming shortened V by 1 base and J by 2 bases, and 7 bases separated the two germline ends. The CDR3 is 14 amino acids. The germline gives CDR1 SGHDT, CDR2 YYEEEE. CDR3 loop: CASSLFRAGNTIYF. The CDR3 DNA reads TGTGCCAGCAGCTTGTTTCGGGCTGGAAACACCATATATTTT.